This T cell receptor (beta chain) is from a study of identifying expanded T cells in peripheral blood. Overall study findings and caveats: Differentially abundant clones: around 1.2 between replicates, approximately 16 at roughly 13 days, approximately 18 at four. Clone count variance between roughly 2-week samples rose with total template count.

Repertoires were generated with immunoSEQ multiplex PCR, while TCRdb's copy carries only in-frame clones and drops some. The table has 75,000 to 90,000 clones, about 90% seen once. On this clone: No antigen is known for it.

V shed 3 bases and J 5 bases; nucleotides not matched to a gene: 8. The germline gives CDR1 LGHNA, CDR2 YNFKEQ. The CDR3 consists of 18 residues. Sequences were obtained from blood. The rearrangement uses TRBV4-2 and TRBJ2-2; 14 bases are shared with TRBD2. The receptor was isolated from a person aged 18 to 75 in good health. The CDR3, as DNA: TGTGCCAGCAGCCAGGACCCGGGACTAGCGGGAGCTACCGGGGAGCTGTTTTTT. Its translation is CASSQDPGLAGATGELFF.